This T cell receptor (beta chain) is from a study of shared clonotypes between healthy human individuals. A deep-level run was used for the assay. Per the original data handling: Owing to the provision of junction-only sequences devoid of quality scores by immunoSEQ, filtering differed. Profiled with immunoSEQ multiplex PCR; TCRdb holds only in-frame clones, not every one. V, J and clone size were drawn from that table, and D and trimming were deduced from the DNA. The sample holds 2 million to 2.5 million clones, approximately 95% seen once. Donors, without exception, were Caucasian adults residing in Nashville, Tennessee. A split of CD4+ cells into CD45RA+ naive and CD45RA-negative memory subsets was performed. Sequenced sample: naive CD4+ T cells from PBMCs. Subset noted: CD45RA+ positively selected. This receptor was identified in a man between 18 and 35 years old in good health. Some clones in this sample may be carry-over from other donors' samples.

The CDR3 coding sequence is TGTGCCAGCAGTGACTCCCTCCGGCAGTACGAGAATTCACCCCTCCACTTT. Amino acid sequence: CASSDSLRQYENSPLHF. The chain employs TRBV6-4 and TRBJ1-6; unclear D gene. From germline, CDR1 is MRHNA and CDR2 SNTAGT. V shed 0 bases and J shed 7 bases, with 16 bases lying between them. The CDR3 loop spans 17 amino acids.